Below are 8 T cell receptor beta chains sequenced from a single sample in a study of prognosis after radiotherapy for stage I lung cancer. The authors amplified TCR beta CDR3 from genomic DNA using two-round multiplex PCR. Individual primers that were specific to each TRBV and TRBJ gene served in first-round PCR. From the multiplex PCR reads, TCRdb called clonotypes with MiXCR, one entry per CDR3 protein. The sample has 38,000 or so distinct CDR3 sequences; 24% are singletons. Specimen: PBMCs, collected before or after stereotactic body radiation therapy (not recorded which). These receptors all stem from a donor over 45 with non-small cell lung cancer.

This clonotype was found once. The chain employs TRBV6-1 and TRBJ1-1; 9 bases map to TRBD1. Per germline, CDR1 MNHNS and CDR2 SASEGT. The J segment lost 4 bases and the V segment lost 6 bases, leaving 6 bases of the junction unmatched. CDR3 length: 14 amino acids. CDR3 sequence (DNA): TGTGCCAGCAGCAGGGGACAGGGCGGCACTGAAGCTTTCTTT. Amino acids: CASSRGQGGTEAFF.

This clonotype appeared many times. This chain joins TRBV5-1 and TRBJ2-1; 8 bases are a match to TRBD2. J lost 4 bases, V lost 3 bases, and 21 bases had no gene match. The germline gives CDR1 SGHRS, CDR2 YFSETQ. This CDR3 is 20 amino acids long. In DNA form, the CDR3 reads TGCGCCAGCAGCTACCCTCTTCGATCTAGCGGGCGGAGGAAGTACAATGAGCAGTTCTTC. It is translated as CASSYPLRSSGRRKYNEQFF.

There are many counts of this clonotype. V gene TRBV18 combines with J gene TRBJ2-3, with D perhaps matching TRBD1 (5 bases). The CDR3 extends over 15 amino acids. Germline V CDR1 and CDR2: KGHSH, LQKENI. Trimming pared 3 bases from V and 2 bases from J, leaving 12 bases between. The CDR3 reads CASSPSDTYTDTQYF. In DNA form, the CDR3 reads TGTGCCAGCTCACCTTCGGACACATACACAGATACGCAGTATTTT.

The V and J genes are TRBV24-1 and TRBJ2-3; perhaps TRBD2 as D (7 bases). Trimming shortened V by 1 base and J by 2 bases, and 18 bases separated the two germline ends. Germline CDR1 reads KGHDR; CDR2 reads SFDVKD. The CDR3 sequence is 18 residues long. CDR3 in DNA: TGTGCCACCAGTGATTTTAAGAGGGGGGGTTCCAACACAGATACGCAGTATTTT. It translates to CATSDFKRGGSNTDTQYF.

This clonotype occurred many times. The V call is TRBV24-1, the J call TRBJ2-3, with TRBD2 matching 11 bases. This CDR3 spans 17 amino acids. J gave up 6 bases and V 3 bases, and 10 bases lay outside the gene matches. The germline CDR1 and CDR2 sequences are KGHDR and SFDVKD. In nucleotides, the CDR3 is TGTGCCACCAGTGATGAGGACCTAGCGGGGGGCCTCGATACGCAGTATTTT. Its protein is CATSDEDLAGGLDTQYF.

Here the CDR3 reads CASTEKLCTYEQYF. CDR3 bases: TGTGCCAGCACTGAGAAGCTGTGTACCTACGAGCAGTACTTC. This chain links TRBV27 with TRBJ2-7; no definite D call. The CDR3 length is 14 residues. Germline loops: CDR1 MNHEY, CDR2 SMNVEV (reference sequence). Trimming stripped 7 bases from V and 2 bases from J, with 15 bases between.

A word on this clonotype: A much larger clone lies a single base off, so this may be a read error. The chain uses TRBV20-1 and TRBJ1-3; D unclear. The V gene lost 3 bases and the J gene lost 6 bases, with 12 bases spanning the gap. This CDR3 contains 13 residues. Germline CDR1 DFQATT, CDR2 SNEGSKA (reference sequence). CDR3 nucleotides: TGCAGTGCTAGCACGAATACGGAAAACACCATATATTTT. This gives the protein CSASTNTENTIYF.

This clonotype was counted between two and nine times. Compared with germline, one end of the junction differs, possibly owing to a read error. The chain couples TRBV7-7 to TRBJ1-1; maybe TRBD1 (5 bases). The CDR3 has 13 residues. CDR1 SSHAT and CDR2 FNYEAQ come from the germline V gene (reference sequence). The CDR3 bases are TGTGCTAGCAGCCAGACAGTAAACACTGAAGCTTTCTTT. This encodes CASSQTVNTEAFF.